Shown below are 25 T cell receptor beta chains from a single sample sequenced in a study of blood T cells in healthy people across ages. PCR was performed a second time for roughly 6 to 12 cycles using a sample-barcoded 5' primer and a J-beta primer mix. MiXCR was run by TCRdb on the 5' RACE reads, yielding one entry per CDR3 protein. The repertoire holds hundreds of thousands of distinct CDR3 sequences, with under 40% as singletons. The source material was blood. The receptors stem from a man aged 18 to 29 in good health.

This clonotype was recorded at least ten times. V gene TRBV12-3 or TRBV12-4 combines with J gene TRBJ2-4; 7 bases match TRBD1. This CDR3 comprises 12 residues. Losses at the gene ends were 6 bases for V and 6 bases for J; bases not matched to a gene: 2. CDR3 amino acids: CASSWDRNIQYF. DNA for the CDR3: TGTGCCAGCAGCTGGGACAGAAACATTCAGTACTTC.

J is TRBJ2-1 and V is TRBV5-1; maybe TRBD1 (5 bases). Per the germline V gene, CDR1 is SGHRS and CDR2 is YFSETQ. The CDR3 extends over 12 amino acids. With 1 base removed from V and 8 bases from J, the gap between germline ends came to 7 bases. Here the CDR3 DNA reads TGCGCCAGCAGCTTGATGGGGCATGAGCAGTTCTTC. Translated, it gives CASSLMGHEQFF.

The chain joins TRBV18 to TRBJ2-1; 7 positions match TRBD1. This CDR3 spans 17 amino acids. V lost 6 bases, J lost 0 bases, and 11 bases stayed unmatched. In germline, CDR1 is KGHSH, CDR2 LQKENI. DNA for the CDR3: TGTGCCAGCTCGCGATCGCCGACAGGGACCTCCTACAATGAGCAGTTCTTC. This translates into CASSRSPTGTSYNEQFF.

The rearrangement links TRBV12-3 or TRBV12-4 to TRBJ1-4; TRBD1 aligns across 11 bases. The CDR3 is made up of 14 amino acids. With 4 bases clipped from V and 8 bases from J, the junction kept 3 bases outside the gene matches. The CDR3 DNA reads TGTGCCAGCAGTTGGAGGACAGGGGGCGAAAAACTGTTTTTT. Translated, it gives CASSWRTGGEKLFF.

This clonotype was recorded many times. The rearrangement links TRBV12-3 or TRBV12-4 to TRBJ2-3; D not certain. V dropped 6 bases and J dropped 0 bases, with 10 bases sitting between them. CDR3 size: 14 residues. The CDR3 DNA reads TGTGCCAGCAGCTTGCGGCGGAGCACAGATACGCAGTATTTT. Amino acid sequence: CASSLRRSTDTQYF.

This clonotype was found many times. This chain joins TRBV12-3 or TRBV12-4 and TRBJ1-4; 7 nucleotides agree with TRBD1. The length of the CDR3 is 17 residues. The V and J ends lost 6 bases and 2 bases, in that order; junction bases with no gene match: 12. DNA of the CDR3: TGTGCCAGCAGCCCTGACAGGGAGGTTGTCACTAATGAAAAACTGTTTTTT. This gives the protein CASSPDREVVTNEKLFF.

The chain joins TRBV12-3 or TRBV12-4 to TRBJ2-5; perhaps TRBD2 as D (6 bases). This CDR3 is 15 amino acids long. V was shortened by 3 bases and J by 2 bases, with 13 bases between the two germline ends. The CDR3 nucleotides read TGTGCCAGCAGTTTTTTAGGACTACCTCAAGAGACCCAGTACTTC. This translates into CASSFLGLPQETQYF.

The rearrangement links TRBV28 to TRBJ1-1; D gene unclear. The CDR3 is 13 residues long. Per germline, CDR1 MDHEN and CDR2 SYDVKM. Trimming removed 6 bases at V and 0 bases at J, with 8 bases between. This CDR3 is CASSDPMNTEAFF. Written as DNA, the CDR3 is TGTGCCAGCAGCGACCCTATGAACACTGAAGCTTTCTTT.

This clonotype was counted once. The V call is TRBV12-3 or TRBV12-4, the J call TRBJ2-1; D could derive from TRBD1 or TRBD2 (5 bases each). The last part of the DNA fits TRBJ2-7 better; the J call may be wrong. The CDR3 covers 13 residues. DNA of the CDR3: TGTGCCAGCAGTGTTGCCGAGGGGAATGAGCAGTACTTC. Translated: CASSVAEGNEQYF.

The rearrangement uses TRBV27 and TRBJ2-4, with TRBD2 matching over 8 bases. This CDR3 is 13 amino acids long. Germline CDR1 and CDR2: MNHEY and SMNVEV (reference sequence). The J segment lost 13 bases and the V segment lost 0 bases, leaving 5 bases of the junction unmatched. CDR3 DNA: TGTGCCAGCAGTTTATCGAGGTCGGGGGGGCAGTACTTC. It translates to CASSLSRSGGQYF.

CDR3 nucleotide sequence: TGTGCCAGCAGCGTCAATAATTCACCCCTCCACTTT. Translating it yields CASSVNNSPLHF. The genes are TRBV7-9 and TRBJ1-6; D call uncertain. Deletions cut 5 bases from V and 5 bases from J, with 4 bases between. Germline lookup yields CDR1 SEHNR and CDR2 FQNEAQ (reference sequence). This CDR3 comprises 12 residues.

This clonotype was recorded a few times. The chain carries TRBV20-1 and TRBJ2-7, with D perhaps being TRBD1 or TRBD2 (6 bases each). The V end was cut by 4 bases, the J end by 7 bases, with 20 bases between. The CDR3 consists of 14 residues. Per the germline V gene, CDR1 is DFQATT and CDR2 is SNEGSKA (reference sequence). The DNA of the CDR3 is TGCAGTGCTACGTGGAGGGGGGCCTACAATGAGCAGTACTTC. This encodes CSATWRGAYNEQYF.

This clonotype was observed a few times. The rearrangement links TRBV4-3 to TRBJ1-4, with a possible D match to TRBD1 (6 bases). CDR3 length equals 16 residues. The germline V and J ends were trimmed by 2 bases and 3 bases, with 13 bases remaining between them. Germline assignment: CDR1 LGHNA and CDR2 YSLEER. The CDR3 DNA reads TGCGCCAGCAGCCAAACTGACAGGAAGGCTAATGAAAAACTGTTTTTT. Protein sequence: CASSQTDRKANEKLFF.

This chain joins TRBV9 and TRBJ2-7, with D perhaps assigned TRBD1 or TRBD2 (5 bases each). CDR3 size: 14 residues. V lost 5 bases to trimming and J lost 7 bases, with 19 bases between them. Germline V gene sequence: CDR1 SGDLS, CDR2 YYNGEE. CDR3 sequence (DNA): TGTGCCAGCAGTGCCACGGGGCGTTACACTGAGCAGTACTTC. Residues: CASSATGRYTEQYF.

There are many counts of this clonotype. V gene TRBV20-1 combines with J gene TRBJ1-2; D uncertain. V lost 2 bases, J lost 7 bases, and 8 bases lay in between. The CDR3 totals 11 residues. Looked up from germline, CDR1 is DFQATT and CDR2 is SNEGSKA (reference sequence). CDR3 in amino acids: CSARYVRGYTF. DNA of the CDR3: TGCAGTGCTAGATATGTCCGTGGCTACACCTTC.

This clonotype was seen at least ten times. The chain carries TRBV6-6 and TRBJ2-7; a possible D gene is TRBD2 (6 bases). V was trimmed by 5 bases and J by 3 bases, leaving 11 bases between them. The germline V gene encodes CDR1 MNHNY and CDR2 SVGAGI (reference sequence). CDR3 size: 13 residues. CDR3 in DNA: TGTGCCAGCAGTCGCGGGGCCCACTACGAGCAGTACTTC. It yields the protein CASSRGAHYEQYF.

The chain employs TRBV14 and TRBJ1-1, with D perhaps matching TRBD1 (6 bases). V was trimmed by 6 bases and J by 6 bases, leaving 14 bases between them. This CDR3 comprises 13 residues. The germline CDR1 and CDR2 sequences are SGHDN and FVKESK. The CDR3 region is CASRRTGISEAFF. CDR3 DNA sequence: TGTGCCAGCAGACGAACAGGGATTTCTGAAGCTTTCTTT. Together with reference TRBV14 and TRBJ1-1, the CDR3 gives the full variable domain: EAGVTQFPSHSVIEKGQTVTLRCDPISGHDNLYWYRRVMGKEIKFLLHFVKESKQDESGMPNNRFLAERTGGTYSTLKVQPAELEDSGVYFCASRRTGISEAFFGQGTRLTVV.

This clonotype appeared a few times. This chain uses TRBV6-1 with TRBJ2-5, with D possibly being TRBD2 (5 bases). CDR1 MNHNS and CDR2 SASEGT come from the germline V gene. Trimming took 4 bases from V and 3 from J, leaving 12 bases between them. This CDR3 has 14 amino acids. CDR3 bases: TGTGCCAGCAGTGGGACGGAGGTAAAAGAGACCCAGTACTTC. Translating gives CASSGTEVKETQYF.

This sequence joins TRBV12-3 or TRBV12-4 and TRBJ2-2; D is unresolved. Trimming took 6 bases from V and 1 from J, leaving 9 bases between them. The CDR3 extends over 14 amino acids. The DNA of the CDR3 is TGTGCCAGCAGCCCTGGTGGGAACACCGGGGAGCTGTTTTTT. Translating it yields CASSPGGNTGELFF.

Comment on this clonotype: This likely stems from a read error, as it lies one base from a far larger clone. The chain has TRBV12-3 or TRBV12-4 and TRBJ1-2; the D is unclear. V was pared by 4 bases and J by 5 bases, with 8 bases between. This CDR3 comprises 12 residues. The CDR3 region is CASSSGQYGYTF. The CDR3 nucleotides are TGTGCCAGCAGTTCAGGCCAGTATGGCTACACCTTC.

This clonotype came up once. J is TRBJ2-1 and V is TRBV20-1, with TRBD2 as a possible D gene (6 bases). The J call may be mistaken, given a closer DNA end match to TRBJ2-7. The CDR3 is 14 amino acids. Germline V CDR1 and CDR2: DFQATT, SNEGSKA (reference sequence). The CDR3 DNA reads as TGCAGTGCCGGGACTGCTAGCTCCTACAATGAGCAGTACTTC. Translated, it gives CSAGTASSYNEQYF.

This chain joins TRBV7-2 and TRBJ2-3; D is possibly TRBD2 (5 bases). This CDR3 has 17 amino acids. Germline-derived CDR1 and CDR2 are SGHTA and FQGNSA. Trimming cost V 7 bases and J 2 bases, with 22 bases left between them. The CDR3 DNA sequence: TGTGCCAGCACCCCGTCGACGAGCGGACGCGCCACAGATACGCAGTATTTT. This gives the protein CASTPSTSGRATDTQYF.

This clonotype has more than one count but fewer than ten. The chain joins TRBV12-3 or TRBV12-4 to TRBJ2-5; 8 bases fit TRBD1. V trimming: 5 bases; J trimming: 5 bases; junction bases outside the gene matches: 7. The CDR3 sequence is 14 residues long. CDR3 protein: CASSLRGLRETQYF. DNA of the CDR3: TGTGCCAGCAGTCTCAGGGGGCTTAGGGAGACCCAGTACTTC.

This clonotype was detected ten times or more. The chain couples TRBV12-3 or TRBV12-4 to TRBJ2-1, with a possible D match to TRBD1 (5 bases). CDR3 size: 15 residues. V shed 1 base and J shed 8 bases, with 15 bases lying between them. Here the CDR3 reads CASSLGRVLDDEQFF. Here the CDR3 DNA reads TGTGCCAGCAGTTTAGGCAGGGTATTAGATGATGAGCAGTTCTTC.

The chain links TRBV4-1 to TRBJ2-1; 7 nucleotides agree with TRBD1. The DNA matches TRBJ2-7 better at its end, which makes the J call doubtful. CDR1 is MGHRA and CDR2 is YSYEKL in the germline V gene. This CDR3 region has 18 residues. DNA for the CDR3: TGCGCCAGCAGCCCCCGAGGGAACAGGGGAAGCTCCTACAATGAGCAGTACTTC. It encodes CASSPRGNRGSSYNEQYF.